By sample share, the clone carrying this TCR beta chain is medium-sized. As yet, its antigen is unknown. This sample stems from a study of glioma-infiltrating T cells. The CDR3 consists of 9 residues. V lost 8 bases and J lost 4, with 3 bases in between. From germline, CDR1 is MNHNS and CDR2 SASEGT. Amplification of TCR alpha and beta CDR3 regions from RNA used iRepertoire nested multiplex PCR. TCRdb recomputed calls from the multiplex PCR reads with MiXCR, one row per CDR3 protein. The sample consists of approximately 18,000 distinct CDR3 sequences, roughly 64% of them appearing once. Study-wide findings and caveats: Tissue and blood shared very few CDR3 sequences.

The sequence derives from a human donor with low-grade glioma or glioblastoma, undergoing nonglioma brain surgery, or in good health (not recorded which). The chain carries TRBV6-1 and TRBJ2-7, with no clear D. Sequenced sample: glioma tissue, nonneoplastic brain tissue, or PBMCs (not recorded which). The CDR3 DNA reads as TGTGCCAGCGGATACGAGCAGTACTTC. This codes for CASGYEQYF.